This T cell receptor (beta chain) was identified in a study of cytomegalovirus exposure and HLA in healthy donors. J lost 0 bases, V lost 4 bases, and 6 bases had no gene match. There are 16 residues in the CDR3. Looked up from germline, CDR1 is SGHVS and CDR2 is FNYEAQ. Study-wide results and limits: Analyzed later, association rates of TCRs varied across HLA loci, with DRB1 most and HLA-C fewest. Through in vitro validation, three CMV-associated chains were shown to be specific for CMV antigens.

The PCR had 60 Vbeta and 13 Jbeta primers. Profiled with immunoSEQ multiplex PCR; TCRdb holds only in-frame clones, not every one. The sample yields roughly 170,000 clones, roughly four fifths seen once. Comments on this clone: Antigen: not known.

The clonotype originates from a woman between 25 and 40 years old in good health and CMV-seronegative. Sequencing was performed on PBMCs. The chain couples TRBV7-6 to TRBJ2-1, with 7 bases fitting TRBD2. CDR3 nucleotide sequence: TGTGCCAGCAGCTCCTTCCGGGAGGCCTCCTACAATGAGCAGTTCTTC. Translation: CASSSFREASYNEQFF.